The entry that follows covers one T cell receptor (beta chain) sequence. This entry is derived from a study of blood T cell repertoires in COVID-19. Study information: Sites in the United States, Italy and Spain provided acute and convalescent COVID-19 samples. In each case, the material was cDNA or gDNA derived from T cells, B-cell-depleted T cells, or PBMCs.

The CDR3 totals 18 residues. Germline CDR1 and CDR2: MDHEN and SYDVKM. The V and J ends lost 3 bases and 5 bases respectively, with 25 bases between them. Per the authors' pipeline: Cell counts per sample came from amplifying reference gene primers. The method was immunoSEQ multiplex PCR; TCRdb's version includes in-frame clones alone and lacks a portion of them. From that table come the V and J calls and clone size; the DNA was used to work out D and trimming. This table holds 65,000 to 90,000 clones, around 87% found once. The chain is built from TRBV28 and TRBJ1-1; D possibly corresponds to TRBD1 (5 bases). The origin of this receptor is a woman younger than 35 with acute or convalescent COVID-19. The sequenced sample consisted of peripheral blood. This CDR3 is CASSFYVPGGGFGTEAFF. The CDR3 DNA sequence: TGTGCCAGCAGTTTTTATGTTCCCGGGGGGGGATTTGGAACTGAAGCTTTCTTT. The full variable domain, with the rest looked up from reference TRBV28 and TRBJ1-1, is DVKVTQSSRYLVKRTGEKVFLECVQDMDHENMFWYRQDPGLGLRLIYFSYDVKMKEKGDIPEGYSVSREKKERFSLILESASTNQTSMYLCASSFYVPGGGFGTEAFFGQGTRLTVV.